The rows below give T cell receptor beta chains drawn from one sample of a study of technical replicates of blood from four donors. Assay used: immunoSEQ multiplex PCR; TCRdb lists only in-frame clones, some missing. The table includes approximately 74,000 clones, roughly 98% detected once. Sequencing was carried out using T cells isolated from PBMCs. Every receptor here comes from a human donor in good health. The CDR3 runs from the conserved cysteine through the conserved F or W. D genes are given only for firm matches. Rows may omit the clone size; those that give it use once, few, many or a size class.

D gene: TRBD1; V gene: TRBV18; clone size: NA; J gene: TRBJ2-7; CDR3 DNA: TGTGCCAGCTCACCTCTTACAGGGGTCAACGAGCAGTACTTC; CDR3 protein: CASSPLTGVNEQYF
D gene: NA; V gene: TRBV6-1; clone size: NA; J gene: TRBJ1-1; CDR3 DNA: TGTGCCAGCAGTGAACAGAAGGGGCTCGCTGAAGCTTTCTTT; CDR3 protein: CASSEQKGLAEAFF
D gene: TRBD1; V gene: TRBV4-1; clone size: NA; J gene: TRBJ1-1; CDR3 DNA: TGCGCCAGCAGCCAACTGAAGACAGGGGGGAACACTGAAGCTTTCTTT; CDR3 protein: CASSQLKTGGNTEAFF
D gene: NA; V gene: TRBV28; clone size: NA; J gene: TRBJ1-1; CDR3 DNA: TGTGCCAGCAGCAACAGCTTCGGTGGCACTGAAGCTTTCTTT; CDR3 protein: CASSNSFGGTEAFF
D gene: NA; V gene: TRBV2; clone size: NA; J gene: TRBJ2-3; CDR3 DNA: TGTGCCCTTAGCAAACCCCAAGACACAGATACGCAGTATTTT; CDR3 protein: CALSKPQDTDTQYF
D gene: NA; V gene: TRBV11-2; clone size: NA; J gene: TRBJ2-5; CDR3 DNA: TGTGCCAGCAGCTTTAATTCGTTCGGGACCCAGTACTTC; CDR3 protein: CASSFNSFGTQYF
D gene: NA; V gene: TRBV29-1; clone size: NA; J gene: TRBJ2-3; CDR3 DNA: TGCAGCGTTCTAAGTGCTGGCACAGATACGCAGTATTTT; CDR3 protein: CSVLSAGTDTQYF
D gene: TRBD2; V gene: TRBV27; clone size: NA; J gene: TRBJ2-7; CDR3 DNA: TGTGCCAGCTGGGGGAGTAGCGGGGGGTACGAGCAGTACTTC; CDR3 protein: CASWGSSGGYEQYF
D gene: NA; V gene: TRBV5-6; clone size: NA; J gene: TRBJ2-3; CDR3 DNA: TGTGCCAGCAGCAGGGACTCTTCGTCGCAGTATTTT; CDR3 protein: CASSRDSSSQYF
D gene: TRBD1; V gene: TRBV9; clone size: NA; J gene: TRBJ1-5; CDR3 DNA: TGTGCCAGCAGCGTATATTGGACAGGTAAGGATAATCAGCCCCAGCATTTT; CDR3 protein: CASSVYWTGKDNQPQHF
D gene: NA; V gene: TRBV6-1; clone size: NA; J gene: TRBJ1-2; CDR3 DNA: TGTGCCAGCAACCAGGGGTTCGGGGGCTACACCTTC; CDR3 protein: CASNQGFGGYTF
D gene: TRBD2; V gene: TRBV4-1; clone size: NA; J gene: TRBJ2-7; CDR3 DNA: TGCGCCAGCAGCCAAGAGGGACTAAACCACGAGCAGTACTTC; CDR3 protein: CASSQEGLNHEQYF
D gene: NA; V gene: TRBV9; clone size: NA; J gene: TRBJ2-3; CDR3 DNA: TGTGCCAGCAGCGTAGCAGCGTACGTCACAGATACGCAGTATTTT; CDR3 protein: CASSVAAYVTDTQYF
D gene: NA; V gene: TRBV7-9; clone size: NA; J gene: TRBJ2-1; CDR3 DNA: TGTGCCAGCAGCGGCGGTGCGATCAATGAGCAGTTCTTC; CDR3 protein: CASSGGAINEQFF
D gene: NA; V gene: TRBV27; clone size: NA; J gene: TRBJ2-7; CDR3 DNA: TGTGCCAGCACCGTTGGTCGGCTCAGGGGCCAGAAACTATCCTACGAGCAGTACTTC; CDR3 protein: CASTVGRLRGQKLSYEQYF
D gene: NA; V gene: TRBV5-8; clone size: NA; J gene: TRBJ1-2; CDR3 DNA: TGTGCCAGCAACTCAATACAGGACACGACCCACCGCTATGGCTACACCTTC; CDR3 protein: CASNSIQDTTHRYGYTF
D gene: TRBD2; V gene: TRBV25-1; clone size: NA; J gene: TRBJ2-2; CDR3 DNA: TGTGCCAGCAGTGATAGCGGGGGGAACACCGGGGAGCTGTTTTTT; CDR3 protein: CASSDSGGNTGELFF
D gene: NA; V gene: TRBV28; clone size: NA; J gene: TRBJ1-1; CDR3 DNA: TGTGCCAGCAGTTTCAGGACAGTCACTGAAGCTTTCTTT; CDR3 protein: CASSFRTVTEAFF
D gene: TRBD2; V gene: TRBV7-2; clone size: NA; J gene: TRBJ2-1; CDR3 DNA: TGTGCCAGCAGCTTGAGCCTAGCGGGGCGGGATGAGCAGTTCTTC; CDR3 protein: CASSLSLAGRDEQFF
D gene: NA; V gene: TRBV7-2; clone size: NA; J gene: TRBJ1-2; CDR3 DNA: TGTGCCAGCAGCTTACCCCCCAGGAATAACTATGGCTACACCTTC; CDR3 protein: CASSLPPRNNYGYTF
D gene: NA; V gene: TRBV6-5; clone size: NA; J gene: TRBJ1-2; CDR3 DNA: TGTGCCAGCAGACGAGGGGGAGGCTACACCTTC; CDR3 protein: CASRRGGGYTF
D gene: TRBD2; V gene: TRBV5-1; clone size: NA; J gene: TRBJ2-7; CDR3 DNA: TGCGCCAGCAGCTTGGGGGCGACTAGCGGGGTAACCTACGAGCAGTACTTC; CDR3 protein: CASSLGATSGVTYEQYF
D gene: NA; V gene: TRBV5-1; clone size: NA; J gene: TRBJ2-7; CDR3 DNA: TGCGCCAGCAGCGTGAGTTCCGAGCAGTACTTC; CDR3 protein: CASSVSSEQYF
D gene: TRBD2; V gene: TRBV4-1; clone size: NA; J gene: TRBJ2-7; CDR3 DNA: TGCGCCAGCAGCCAAGGGACTAGTACCCACGAGCAGTACTTC; CDR3 protein: CASSQGTSTHEQYF
D gene: NA; V gene: TRBV21-1; clone size: NA; J gene: TRBJ1-5; CDR3 DNA: TGTGCCAGCCCAGGGACAGTAGAGTGGCAGCCCCAGCATTTT; CDR3 protein: CASPGTVEWQPQHF
D gene: NA; V gene: TRBV30; clone size: NA; J gene: TRBJ1-1; CDR3 DNA: TGTGTTACGACCCGGGGGGACACTGAAGCTTTCTTT; CDR3 protein: CVTTRGDTEAFF
D gene: TRBD1; V gene: TRBV11-3; clone size: NA; J gene: TRBJ2-7; CDR3 DNA: TGTGCCAGCAGCCCGGTGCCAGGGGGAGACGAGCAGTACTTC; CDR3 protein: CASSPVPGGDEQYF
D gene: NA; V gene: TRBV11-2; clone size: NA; J gene: TRBJ1-1; CDR3 DNA: TGTGCCAGCAGCTCTAGGGGCATTCCTGAAGCTTTCTTT; CDR3 protein: CASSSRGIPEAFF
D gene: TRBD2; V gene: TRBV6-4; clone size: NA; J gene: TRBJ2-1; CDR3 DNA: TGTGCCAGCAGCGGACTAGCGGGGGGTTACAATGAGCAGTTCTTC; CDR3 protein: CASSGLAGGYNEQFF
D gene: NA; V gene: TRBV5-1; clone size: NA; J gene: TRBJ2-7; CDR3 DNA: TGCGCCAGCAGCTTGTCGGAGGTCGAGCAGTACTTC; CDR3 protein: CASSLSEVEQYF
D gene: NA; V gene: TRBV9; clone size: NA; J gene: TRBJ2-5; CDR3 DNA: TGTGCCAGCAGCGCAGAGGGCGTAGTTCAAGAGACCCAGTACTTC; CDR3 protein: CASSAEGVVQETQYF
D gene: TRBD1; V gene: TRBV27; clone size: once; J gene: TRBJ2-3; CDR3 DNA: TGTGCCAGCAGTTCCCTCTTTATGACAGGGATATCTAGCACAGATACGCAGTATTTT; CDR3 protein: CASSSLFMTGISSTDTQYF
D gene: NA; V gene: TRBV7-2; clone size: NA; J gene: TRBJ2-6; CDR3 DNA: TGTGCCAGCAGCTTAGCCTTATCTAGCGGGGCCAACGTCCTGACTTTC; CDR3 protein: CASSLALSSGANVLTF
D gene: NA; V gene: TRBV25-1; clone size: NA; J gene: TRBJ2-3; CDR3 DNA: TGTGCCAGCAGTGAATCCAACAGGGTACAGGATACGCAGTATTTT; CDR3 protein: CASSESNRVQDTQYF
D gene: NA; V gene: TRBV4-1; clone size: NA; J gene: TRBJ1-3; CDR3 DNA: TGCGCCAGCAGTCGGGAGGAGCTGATGGGAAACACCATATATTTT; CDR3 protein: CASSREELMGNTIYF
D gene: NA; V gene: TRBV5-1; clone size: NA; J gene: TRBJ1-2; CDR3 DNA: TGCGCCAGCAGCTTGGGACACCATAACTATGGCTACACCTTC; CDR3 protein: CASSLGHHNYGYTF
D gene: NA; V gene: TRBV27; clone size: NA; J gene: TRBJ2-5; CDR3 DNA: TGTGCCAGCAGTTCGACTCAGGGGCCCCGGGAGACCCAGTACTTC; CDR3 protein: CASSSTQGPRETQYF
D gene: NA; V gene: TRBV4-1; clone size: NA; J gene: TRBJ1-1; CDR3 DNA: TGCGCCAGCAGCCAAGTATCCGGGTTCACTGAAGCTTTCTTT; CDR3 protein: CASSQVSGFTEAFF
D gene: NA; V gene: TRBV5-1; clone size: NA; J gene: TRBJ1-2; CDR3 DNA: TGCGCCAGCAGCTTGTATGAGGTTATACCTCGAACTAACTATGGCTACACCTTC; CDR3 protein: CASSLYEVIPRTNYGYTF
D gene: NA; V gene: TRBV7-9; clone size: NA; J gene: TRBJ1-1; CDR3 DNA: TGTGCCAGCAGCTTCCGAGCTGGTATAATAAGGAACACTGAAGCTTTCTTT; CDR3 protein: CASSFRAGIIRNTEAFF
D gene: NA; V gene: TRBV6-5; clone size: NA; J gene: TRBJ1-1; CDR3 DNA: TGTGCCAGCAGTCAACTACAGGGTCTGAACACTGAAGCTTTCTTT; CDR3 protein: CASSQLQGLNTEAFF
D gene: TRBD1; V gene: TRBV2; clone size: NA; J gene: TRBJ1-1; CDR3 DNA: TGTGCCAGCAGTGAGCCAGGACAGGGAGAAGCTTTCTTT; CDR3 protein: CASSEPGQGEAFF
D gene: TRBD1; V gene: TRBV4-2; clone size: NA; J gene: TRBJ1-3; CDR3 DNA: TGTGCCAGCAGCCAAGAATCGAGGACAGGGGGATTAGACTCTGGAAACACCATATATTTT; CDR3 protein: CASSQESRTGGLDSGNTIYF
D gene: TRBD1; V gene: TRBV7-8; clone size: NA; J gene: TRBJ1-3; CDR3 DNA: TGTGCCAGCAGCATCGGGACAGGGGGCGCCGGAAACACCATATATTTT; CDR3 protein: CASSIGTGGAGNTIYF
D gene: NA; V gene: TRBV19; clone size: NA; J gene: TRBJ1-2; CDR3 DNA: TGTGCCAGTAGTAACAGCCAGGACAGAAGCTACACCTTC; CDR3 protein: CASSNSQDRSYTF
D gene: TRBD1; V gene: TRBV5-1; clone size: once; J gene: TRBJ2-7; CDR3 DNA: TGCGCCAGCAGCCTGGGACAGGGCGCCTACGAGCAGTACTTC; CDR3 protein: CASSLGQGAYEQYF
D gene: NA; V gene: TRBV7-6; clone size: NA; J gene: TRBJ2-5; CDR3 DNA: TGTGCCAGCAGCGCGGGCCGTCAAGAGACCCAGTACTTC; CDR3 protein: CASSAGRQETQYF
D gene: TRBD1; V gene: TRBV4-1; clone size: NA; J gene: TRBJ2-5; CDR3 DNA: TGCGCCAGCAGCCAAACCGACAGGGGAGAAGGGGAGACCCAGTACTTC; CDR3 protein: CASSQTDRGEGETQYF
D gene: NA; V gene: TRBV28; clone size: NA; J gene: TRBJ2-1; CDR3 DNA: TGTGCCAGCAGTTTGTTATACAATGAGCAGTTCTTC; CDR3 protein: CASSLLYNEQFF
D gene: NA; V gene: TRBV9; clone size: NA; J gene: TRBJ2-7; CDR3 DNA: TGTGCCAGCAGCGTAGCGAGCGGAACCTACGAGCAGTACTTC; CDR3 protein: CASSVASGTYEQYF
D gene: TRBD1; V gene: TRBV30; clone size: NA; J gene: TRBJ1-5; CDR3 DNA: TGTGCCTGGACCCGTTACGGACAGGCGGCCAATCAGCCCCAGCATTTT; CDR3 protein: CAWTRYGQAANQPQHF
D gene: TRBD2; V gene: TRBV7-6; clone size: NA; J gene: TRBJ2-3; CDR3 DNA: TGTGCCAGCAGCTTAGCGCGTAATAGCGGGGGTACAGATACGCAGTATTTT; CDR3 protein: CASSLARNSGGTDTQYF